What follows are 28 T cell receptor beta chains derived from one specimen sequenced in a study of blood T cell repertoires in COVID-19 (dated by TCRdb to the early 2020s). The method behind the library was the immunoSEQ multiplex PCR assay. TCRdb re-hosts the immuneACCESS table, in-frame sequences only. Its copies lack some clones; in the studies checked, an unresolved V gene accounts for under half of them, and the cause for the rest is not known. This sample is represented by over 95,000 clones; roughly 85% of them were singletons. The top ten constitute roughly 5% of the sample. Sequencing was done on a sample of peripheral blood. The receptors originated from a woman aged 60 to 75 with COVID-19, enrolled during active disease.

The CDR3 coding sequence is TGTGCCACCGGGGACTCCTCCTACGAGCAGTACTTC. The encoded protein is CATGDSSYEQYF. The genes are TRBV11-2 and TRBJ2-7; the D gene is possibly TRBD2 (6 bases). This CDR3 is built from 12 residues. Germline V CDR1 and CDR2: SGHAT, FQNNGV. Trimming took 10 bases from V and 0 from J, leaving 10 bases between them.

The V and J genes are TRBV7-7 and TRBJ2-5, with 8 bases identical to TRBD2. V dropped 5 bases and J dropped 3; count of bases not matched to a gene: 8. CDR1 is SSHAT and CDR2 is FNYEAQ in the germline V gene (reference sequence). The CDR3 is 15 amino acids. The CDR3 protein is CASSLERGPKETQYF. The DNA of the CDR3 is TGTGCCAGCAGCCTTGAGCGGGGGCCTAAAGAGACCCAGTACTTC. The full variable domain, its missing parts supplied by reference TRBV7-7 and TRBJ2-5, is GAGVSQSPRYKVTKRGQDVTLRCDPISSHATLYWYQQALGQGPEFLTYFNYEAQPDKSGLPSDRFSAERPEGSISTLTIQRTEQRDSAMYRCASSLERGPKETQYFGPGTRLLVL.

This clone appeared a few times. The CDR3 DNA is TGTGCCAGCAGCCCGACAGGGGGAAGCAATCAGCCCCAGCATTTT. This codes for CASSPTGGSNQPQHF. This chain uses TRBV7-2 with TRBJ1-5; 9 bases map to TRBD1. The CDR3 spans 15 residues. After removal of 5 bases from V and 1 base from J, the junction contained 3 bases not matched to a gene. The germline V gene has CDR1 SGHTA and CDR2 FQGNSA.

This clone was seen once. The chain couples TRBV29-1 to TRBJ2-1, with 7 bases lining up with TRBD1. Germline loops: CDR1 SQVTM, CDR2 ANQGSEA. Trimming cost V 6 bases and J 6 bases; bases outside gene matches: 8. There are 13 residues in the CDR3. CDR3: CSVDRVGFNEQFF. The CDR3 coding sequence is TGCAGCGTCGACAGGGTGGGATTCAATGAGCAGTTCTTC.

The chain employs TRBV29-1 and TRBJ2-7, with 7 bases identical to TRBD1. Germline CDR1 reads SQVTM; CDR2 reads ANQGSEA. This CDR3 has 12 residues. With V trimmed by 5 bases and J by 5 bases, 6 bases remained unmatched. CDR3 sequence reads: CSVSTGLNEQYF. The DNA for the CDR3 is TGCAGCGTTTCGACAGGGCTTAACGAGCAGTACTTC.

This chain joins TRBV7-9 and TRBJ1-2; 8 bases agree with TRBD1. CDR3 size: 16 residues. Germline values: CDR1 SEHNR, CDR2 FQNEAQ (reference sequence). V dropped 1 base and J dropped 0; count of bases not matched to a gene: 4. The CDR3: CASSLGATGANYGYTF. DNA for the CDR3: TGTGCCAGCAGCTTAGGCGCGACAGGGGCTAACTATGGCTACACCTTC.

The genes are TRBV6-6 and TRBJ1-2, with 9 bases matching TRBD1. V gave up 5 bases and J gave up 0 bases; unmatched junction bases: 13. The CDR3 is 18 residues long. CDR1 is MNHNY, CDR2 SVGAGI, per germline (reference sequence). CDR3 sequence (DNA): TGTGCCAGCAGTCAGATCCGGACAGGGGAAACCTCTAACTATGGCTACACCTTC. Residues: CASSQIRTGETSNYGYTF.

CDR3 nucleotides: TGTGCCAGCAGAAGTAGCCGGGGTAGCACAGATACGCAGTATTTT. Its translation is CASRSSRGSTDTQYF. The chain employs TRBV7-6 and TRBJ2-3, with D tentatively TRBD2 (5 bases). The V end lost 6 bases, the J end lost 0 bases, and 13 bases lay between the germline ends. The germline V gene encodes CDR1 SGHVS and CDR2 FNYEAQ. The CDR3 is 15 residues long.

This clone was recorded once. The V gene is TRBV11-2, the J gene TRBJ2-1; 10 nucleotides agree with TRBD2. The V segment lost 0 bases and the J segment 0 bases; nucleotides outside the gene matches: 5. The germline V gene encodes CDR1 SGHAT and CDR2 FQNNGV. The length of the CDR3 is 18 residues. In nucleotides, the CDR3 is TGTGCCAGCAGCTTAGACCTAGCGGGGGCCCACTCCTACAATGAGCAGTTCTTC. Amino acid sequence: CASSLDLAGAHSYNEQFF.

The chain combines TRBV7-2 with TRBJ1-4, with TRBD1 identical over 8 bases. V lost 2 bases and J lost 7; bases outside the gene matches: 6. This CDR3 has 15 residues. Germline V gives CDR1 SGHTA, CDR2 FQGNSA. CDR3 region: CASSLSGDRGEKLFF. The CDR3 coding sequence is TGTGCCAGCAGCTTATCCGGTGACAGGGGTGAAAAACTGTTTTTT.

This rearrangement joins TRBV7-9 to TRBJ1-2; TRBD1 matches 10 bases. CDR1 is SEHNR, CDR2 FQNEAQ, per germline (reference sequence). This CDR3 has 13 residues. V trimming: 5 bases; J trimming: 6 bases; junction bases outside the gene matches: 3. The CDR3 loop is CASSRQGANGYTF. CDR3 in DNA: TGTGCCAGCAGCCGACAGGGGGCGAATGGCTACACCTTC.

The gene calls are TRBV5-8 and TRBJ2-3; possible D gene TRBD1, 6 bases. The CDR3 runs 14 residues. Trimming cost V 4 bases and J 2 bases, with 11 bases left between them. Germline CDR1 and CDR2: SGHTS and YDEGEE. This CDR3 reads CASSPGQLTDTQYF. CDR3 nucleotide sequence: TGTGCCAGCAGCCCGGGACAACTCACAGATACGCAGTATTTT. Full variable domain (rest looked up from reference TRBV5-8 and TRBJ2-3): EAGVTQSPTHLIKTRGQQATLRCSPISGHTSVYWYQQALGLGLQFLLWYDEGEERNRGNFPPRFSGRQFPNYSSELNVNALELEDSALYLCASSPGQLTDTQYFGPGTRLTVL.

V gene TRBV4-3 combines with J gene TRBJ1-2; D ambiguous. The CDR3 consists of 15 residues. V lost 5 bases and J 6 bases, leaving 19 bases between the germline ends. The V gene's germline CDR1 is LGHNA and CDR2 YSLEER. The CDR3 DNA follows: TGCGCCAGCAGCTTCATTGGCCGCGGTACTAATGGCTACACCTTC. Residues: CASSFIGRGTNGYTF.

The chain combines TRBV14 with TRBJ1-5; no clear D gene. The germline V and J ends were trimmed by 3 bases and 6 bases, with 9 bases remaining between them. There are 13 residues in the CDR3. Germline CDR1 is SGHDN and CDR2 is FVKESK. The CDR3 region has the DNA TGTGCCAGCAGCCAGTCGGGGTTTCAGCCCCAGCATTTT. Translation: CASSQSGFQPQHF.

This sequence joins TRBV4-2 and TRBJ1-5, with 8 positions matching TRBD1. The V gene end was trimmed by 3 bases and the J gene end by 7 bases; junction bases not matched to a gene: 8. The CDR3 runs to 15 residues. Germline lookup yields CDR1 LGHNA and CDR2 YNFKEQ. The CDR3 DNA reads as TGTGCCAGCAGCCAGGACGACAGGGGCGGGCAGCCCCAGCATTTT. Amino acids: CASSQDDRGGQPQHF.

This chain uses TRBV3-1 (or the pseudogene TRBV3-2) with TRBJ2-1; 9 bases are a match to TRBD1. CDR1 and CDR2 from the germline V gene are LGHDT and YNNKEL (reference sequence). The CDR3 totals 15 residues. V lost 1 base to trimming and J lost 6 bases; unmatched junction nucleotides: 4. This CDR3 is CASSQVGQGPNEQFF. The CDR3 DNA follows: TGTGCCAGCAGCCAAGTGGGACAGGGTCCCAATGAGCAGTTCTTC.

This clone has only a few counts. This CDR3 is CASSGSGGAWNTQYF. The CDR3 DNA follows: TGTGCCAGTAGTGGCAGCGGGGGGGCCTGGAATACGCAGTATTTT. V is TRBV19 and J is TRBJ2-3; TRBD2 matches 10 bases. The V gene's germline CDR1 is LNHDA and CDR2 SQIVND (reference sequence). Trimming cost V 5 bases and J 7 bases; bases outside gene matches: 9. This CDR3 region has 15 residues.

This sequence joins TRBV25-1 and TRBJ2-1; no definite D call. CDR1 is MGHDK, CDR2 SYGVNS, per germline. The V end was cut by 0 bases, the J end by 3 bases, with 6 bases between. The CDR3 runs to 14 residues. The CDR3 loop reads CASSEYSDYNEQFF. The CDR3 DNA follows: TGTGCCAGCAGTGAATATAGTGACTACAATGAGCAGTTCTTC.

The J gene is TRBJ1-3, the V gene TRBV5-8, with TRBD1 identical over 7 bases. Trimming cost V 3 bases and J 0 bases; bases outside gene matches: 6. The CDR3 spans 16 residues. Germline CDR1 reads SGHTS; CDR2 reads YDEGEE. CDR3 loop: CASSWEDRISGNTIYF. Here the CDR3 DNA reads TGTGCCAGCAGCTGGGAGGACAGGATCTCTGGAAACACCATATATTTT.

In nucleotides, the CDR3 is TGCAGGCCCGGGGGGGCCGATGAGCAGTTCTTC. Translating gives CRPGGADEQFF. V gene TRBV20-1 combines with J gene TRBJ2-1, with 8 bases aligning to TRBD2. This CDR3 contains 11 residues. Germline CDR1 reads DFQATT; CDR2 reads SNEGSKA (reference sequence).

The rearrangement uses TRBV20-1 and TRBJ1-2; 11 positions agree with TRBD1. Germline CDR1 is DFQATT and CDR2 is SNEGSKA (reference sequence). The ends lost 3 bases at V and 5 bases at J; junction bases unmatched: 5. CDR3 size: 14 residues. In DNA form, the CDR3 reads TGCAGTGCTAGTGACGGGACAGGGGGGTATGGCTACACCTTC. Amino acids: CSASDGTGGYGYTF.

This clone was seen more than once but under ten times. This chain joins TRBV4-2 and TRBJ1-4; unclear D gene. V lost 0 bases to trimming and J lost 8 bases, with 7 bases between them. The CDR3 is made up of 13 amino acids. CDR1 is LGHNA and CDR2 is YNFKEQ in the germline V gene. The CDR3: CASSQENGEKLFF. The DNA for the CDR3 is TGTGCCAGCAGCCAAGAGAACGGGGAAAAACTGTTTTTT.

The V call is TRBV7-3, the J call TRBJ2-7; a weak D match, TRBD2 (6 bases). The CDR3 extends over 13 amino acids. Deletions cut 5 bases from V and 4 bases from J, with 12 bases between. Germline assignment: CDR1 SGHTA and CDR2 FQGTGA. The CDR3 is CASSRAGGYEQYF. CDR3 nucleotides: TGTGCCAGCAGCAGGGCCGGGGGATACGAGCAGTACTTC.

The CDR3 bases are TGTGCCATCAGTGTTGAGGGGGTAGGGACTGAAGCTTTCTTT. The encoded protein is CAISVEGVGTEAFF. This chain connects TRBV10-3 to TRBJ1-1; TRBD1 is a possible D gene (6 bases). Germline values: CDR1 ENHRY, CDR2 SYGVKD. This CDR3 region has 14 residues. The V end was cut by 4 bases, the J end by 5 bases, with 14 bases between.

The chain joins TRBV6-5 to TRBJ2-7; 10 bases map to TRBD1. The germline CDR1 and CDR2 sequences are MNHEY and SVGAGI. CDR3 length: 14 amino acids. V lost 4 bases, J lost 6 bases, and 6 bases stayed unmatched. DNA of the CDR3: TGTGCCAGCAGTTCGGGACAGGGGTTCTCCGAGCAGTACTTC. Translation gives CASSSGQGFSEQYF.

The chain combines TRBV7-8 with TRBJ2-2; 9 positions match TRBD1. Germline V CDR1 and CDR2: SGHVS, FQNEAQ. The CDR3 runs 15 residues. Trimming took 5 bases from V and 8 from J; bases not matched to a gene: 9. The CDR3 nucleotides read TGTGCCAGCAGCCTGGGACAGGGAGGACGAGGGGAGCTGTTTTTT. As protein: CASSLGQGGRGELFF.

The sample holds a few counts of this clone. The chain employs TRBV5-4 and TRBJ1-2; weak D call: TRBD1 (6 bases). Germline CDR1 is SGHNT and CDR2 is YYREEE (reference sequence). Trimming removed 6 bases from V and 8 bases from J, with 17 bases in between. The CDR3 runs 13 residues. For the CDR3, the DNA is TGTGCCAGCACTACCGATAGGGGGTCCGGCTACACCTTC. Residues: CASTTDRGSGYTF. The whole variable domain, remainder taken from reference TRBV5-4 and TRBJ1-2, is ETGVTQSPTHLIKTRGQQVTLRCSSQSGHNTVSWYQQALGQGPQFIFQYYREEENGRGNFPPRFSGLQFPNYSSELNVNALELDDSALYLCASTTDRGSGYTFGSGTRLTVV.

CDR3 nucleotide sequence: TGTGCCAGCAGCTTAGTAGGGGACAGGGCCTACGAGCAGTACTTC. Protein: CASSLVGDRAYEQYF. V and J are TRBV7-2 and TRBJ2-7, with 9 bases that match TRBD1. The CDR3 has 15 amino acids. J gave up 2 bases and V 1 base, and 3 bases lay outside the gene matches. Looked up from germline, CDR1 is SGHTA and CDR2 is FQGNSA.